Shown below are 32 T cell receptor beta chains from a single sample sequenced in a study of blood T cell repertoires in COVID-19. Clones were read by immunoSEQ multiplex PCR, and TCRdb kept only the in-frame ones, dropping some. The sample comprises about 64,000 clones, about nine tenths of which are singletons, and 2.5% to 3.5% rests with the top ten. The sample was peripheral blood. Every receptor here comes from a man in his fifties or sixties with active COVID-19.

The chain joins TRBV7-9 to TRBJ2-3; D uncertain. The CDR3 is 12 amino acids. Trimming left V 7 bases short and J 3 bases short, with 8 bases between. Looked up from germline, CDR1 is SEHNR and CDR2 is FQNEAQ (reference sequence). Written as DNA, the CDR3 is TGTGCCAGCACCCCAATGACAGATACGCAGTATTTT. It specifies CASTPMTDTQYF.

The chain carries TRBV15 and TRBJ2-3; the match to TRBD2 covers 7 bases. Germline V gives CDR1 LNHNV, CDR2 YYDKDF (reference sequence). The CDR3 consists of 15 residues. The V gene end was trimmed by 2 bases and the J gene end by 5 bases; junction bases not matched to a gene: 7. The CDR3 spells CATSRQRGGIDTQYF. The CDR3 DNA reads as TGTGCCACCAGCAGACAGCGGGGCGGTATAGATACGCAGTATTTT.

A few counts support this clone. V is TRBV4-3 and J is TRBJ1-2; D may be TRBD1 (6 bases). The V end lost 1 base, the J end lost 8 bases, and 14 bases lay between the germline ends. CDR1 and CDR2 from the germline V gene are LGHNA and YSLEER. The CDR3 sequence is 14 residues long. Written as DNA, the CDR3 is TGCGCCAGCAGCCAAGCGGGGGGGGCCGGGGGCTACACCTTC. It codes for CASSQAGGAGGYTF.

This sequence joins TRBV4-1 and TRBJ1-2, with 9 bases matching TRBD1. Germline assignment: CDR1 MGHRA and CDR2 YSYEKL. This CDR3 is built from 16 residues. The ends lost 2 bases at V and 8 bases at J; junction bases unmatched: 12. The CDR3 sequence is CASSQHMDRGAGGYTF. CDR3 nucleotides: TGCGCCAGCAGCCAACACATGGACAGGGGCGCAGGGGGCTACACCTTC.

The chain has TRBV7-2 and TRBJ1-1; D might be TRBD1 (6 bases). Deletions cut 5 bases from V and 5 bases from J, with 21 bases between. Germline V lookup: CDR1 SGHTA, CDR2 FQGNSA. This CDR3 has 16 amino acids. DNA for the CDR3: TGTGCCAGCAGCCCCCAAATAAGACAGGCGGAAACTGAAGCTTTCTTT. Protein sequence: CASSPQIRQAETEAFF.

This clone was detected only a few times. V gene TRBV18 combines with J gene TRBJ2-2; D unclear. Looked up from germline, CDR1 is KGHSH and CDR2 is LQKENI. V was pared by 4 bases and J by 0 bases, with 3 bases between. The CDR3 contains 13 residues. The CDR3: CASSLANTGELFF. The CDR3 nucleotides are TGTGCCAGCTCACTAGCGAACACCGGGGAGCTGTTTTTT.

The chain carries TRBV11-2 and TRBJ1-1, with 9 bases fitting TRBD1. Losses at the gene ends were 0 bases for V and 5 bases for J; bases not matched to a gene: 4. This CDR3 has 15 residues. The V gene's germline CDR1 is SGHAT and CDR2 FQNNGV. The CDR3 spells CASSLEGTGSTEAFF. Written as DNA, the CDR3 is TGTGCCAGCAGCTTAGAGGGGACAGGGAGTACTGAAGCTTTCTTT.

V and J are TRBV12-3 or TRBV12-4 and TRBJ2-5; 7 bases align to TRBD1. With 7 bases clipped from V and 5 bases from J, the junction kept 7 bases outside the gene matches. CDR3 size: 13 residues. The CDR3 DNA follows: TGTGCCAGCACCCGGGACAGATTGGAGACCCAGTACTTC. Translation: CASTRDRLETQYF.

This clone was seen a handful of times. The chain is built from TRBV7-9 and TRBJ1-2, with TRBD1 matching over 11 bases. Trimming removed 4 bases from V and 2 bases from J; junction bases left unmatched: 3. CDR1 and CDR2 (germline): SEHNR, FQNEAQ (reference sequence). CDR3 length: 15 residues. The CDR3, as DNA: TGTGCCAGCAGCTCTTGGACAGGGGGCAACTATGGCTACACCTTC. This translates into CASSSWTGGNYGYTF.

The chain is built from TRBV15 and TRBJ2-1, with D possibly matching TRBD1 (5 bases). Germline V CDR1 and CDR2: LNHNV, YYDKDF (reference sequence). V was trimmed by 0 bases and J by 4 bases, leaving 10 bases between them. This CDR3 contains 15 residues. For the CDR3, the DNA is TGTGCCACCAGCAGAGATTCGAACAGGTACAATGAGCAGTTCTTC. Translation: CATSRDSNRYNEQFF.

The rearrangement uses TRBV15 and TRBJ2-5; 7 nucleotides align to TRBD1. CDR1 is LNHNV, CDR2 YYDKDF, per germline (reference sequence). Trimming took 8 bases from V and 2 from J; bases not matched to a gene: 8. CDR3 length: 14 residues. For the CDR3, the DNA is TGTGCCACCTCCAGGGACAGTGCTCAAGAGACCCAGTACTTC. It yields the protein CATSRDSAQETQYF.

J is TRBJ2-7 and V is TRBV4-3; D call uncertain. The germline V and J ends were trimmed by 1 base and 4 bases, with 14 bases remaining between them. CDR3 length equals 15 residues. Germline V gene lookup returns CDR1 LGHNA and CDR2 YSLEER. CDR3 sequence reads: CASSQGPGFEYEQYF. In DNA, the CDR3 is TGCGCCAGCAGCCAAGGTCCCGGGTTTGAATACGAGCAGTACTTC.

The CDR3 DNA reads as TGTGCCAGCAGCCTCTCTAGCGGGAGGGTACAGTATTTT. This sequence encodes CASSLSSGRVQYF. V is TRBV6-2 or TRBV6-3 and J is TRBJ2-3, with 12 bases aligning to TRBD2. Germline-derived CDR1 and CDR2 are MNHEY and SVGEGT. The length of the CDR3 is 13 residues. Trimming at V came to 6 bases and at J to 12 bases, leaving 7 bases not matched to a gene.

The rearrangement uses TRBV5-4 and TRBJ2-5; 9 bases agree with TRBD2. CDR3 length equals 16 residues. Germline V CDR1 and CDR2: SGHNT, YYREEE (reference sequence). The ends lost 1 base at V and 1 base at J; junction bases unmatched: 5. CDR3 amino acids: CASSLPSAGGQETQYF. The CDR3 DNA sequence: TGTGCCAGCAGCTTGCCTTCAGCGGGGGGCCAAGAGACCCAGTACTTC.

CDR3 DNA sequence: TGTGCCATCAGACGCGACAGGGTTGCGGCTTACGAGCAGTACTTC. Amino acids: CAIRRDRVAAYEQYF. This sequence joins TRBV10-3 and TRBJ2-7; 7 bases match TRBD1. With V trimmed by 6 bases and J by 4 bases, 12 bases remained unmatched. The CDR3 totals 15 residues. Germline V gene sequence: CDR1 ENHRY, CDR2 SYGVKD.

The chain uses TRBV21-1 and TRBJ2-7; TRBD2, the table's D call, lacks a check against the DNA. TRBV21-1 is a pseudogene. The CDR3 is made up of 15 amino acids. CDR3 amino acids: CASREGRRVSYEQYF. The CDR3 bases are TGTGCCAGCAGGGAGGGGCGGCGGGTCTCCTACGAGCAGTACTTC.

This rearrangement joins TRBV24-1 to TRBJ1-4; D gene ambiguous. Germline CDR1 KGHDR, CDR2 SFDVKD. V was clipped by 3 bases and J by 4 bases, with 8 bases between them. The CDR3 length is 14 residues. The CDR3, as DNA: TGTGCCACCAGTGATGGGGAGGTTAATGAAAAACTGTTTTTT. Translating gives CATSDGEVNEKLFF.

V and J are TRBV6-5 and TRBJ1-1; TRBD1 is a possible D gene (5 bases). The V end lost 4 bases, the J end lost 1 base, and 10 bases lay between the germline ends. The length of the CDR3 is 14 residues. CDR1 and CDR2 from the germline V gene are MNHEY and SVGAGI. Here the CDR3 DNA reads TGTGCCAGCAGTTCACCGACAGCGAACACTGAAGCTTTCTTT. Its protein is CASSSPTANTEAFF.

The chain has TRBV7-3 and TRBJ2-1; 8 nucleotides align to TRBD1. The CDR3 has 14 residues. Germline V lookup: CDR1 SGHTA, CDR2 FQGTGA. V gave up 5 bases and J gave up 5 bases; unmatched junction bases: 5. The CDR3: CASSLGQGHNEQFF. CDR3 bases: TGTGCCAGCAGCCTAGGACAGGGCCACAATGAGCAGTTCTTC.

The chain couples TRBV11-2 to TRBJ1-5; 8 nucleotides align to TRBD1. V shed 3 bases, J shed 4 bases, and the junction held 5 bases outside the gene matches. This CDR3 contains 15 residues. The germline gives CDR1 SGHAT, CDR2 FQNNGV. The DNA of the CDR3 is TGTGCCAGCAGCTTGGACAGGGTGGGTAATCAGCCCCAGCATTTT. It translates to CASSLDRVGNQPQHF.

J is TRBJ2-7 and V is TRBV2; tentatively, D is TRBD2 (6 bases). Germline V gene sequence: CDR1 SNHLY, CDR2 FYNNEI. Trimming took off 6 bases at V and 2 bases at J, with 17 bases between the two ends. The CDR3 covers 15 residues. CDR3 protein: CASRRDSVGTYEQYF. In DNA form, the CDR3 reads TGTGCCAGCAGGAGGGACTCAGTGGGGACCTACGAGCAGTACTTC.

The CDR3 DNA reads as TGCGCCAGCAGCGGGAGGGACGGCCAAAATGAAAAACTGTTTTTT. Residues: CASSGRDGQNEKLFF. This chain connects TRBV4-1 to TRBJ1-4; D may be TRBD1 (5 bases). CDR3 length: 15 amino acids. Germline V lookup: CDR1 MGHRA, CDR2 YSYEKL. With 5 bases removed from V and 5 bases from J, the gap between germline ends came to 15 bases.

V is TRBV7-2 and J is TRBJ2-7; possibly TRBD1 for D (6 bases). From germline, CDR1 is SGHTA and CDR2 FQGNSA. This CDR3 has 14 residues. Trimming took 3 bases from V and 5 from J, leaving 14 bases between them. The CDR3 DNA is TGTGCCAGCAGCTTCGACAGGTCTTCTGACGAGCAGTACTTC. Its translation: CASSFDRSSDEQYF.

The rearrangement joins TRBV30 to TRBJ1-1; D is ambiguous. Germline values: CDR1 GTSNPN, CDR2 SVGIG (reference sequence). The CDR3 length is 13 residues. The V gene lost 7 bases and the J gene lost 0 bases, with 12 bases spanning the gap. The CDR3 sequence is CALQIFMNTEAFF. The CDR3 DNA reads TGTGCCTTACAGATATTCATGAACACTGAAGCTTTCTTT.

J is TRBJ2-3 and V is TRBV25-1; no firm D call. The CDR3 is made up of 13 amino acids. Trimming removed 6 bases at V and 6 bases at J, with 13 bases between. Germline CDR1 MGHDK, CDR2 SYGVNS. The DNA for the CDR3 is TGTGCCAGCAGCCGGAGCGTTAGGGATACGCAGTATTTT. Its translation: CASSRSVRDTQYF.

V and J are TRBV2 and TRBJ2-7; D perhaps matches TRBD1 (6 bases). The germline V gene has CDR1 SNHLY and CDR2 FYNNEI. The CDR3 totals 14 residues. The V end lost 7 bases, the J end lost 2 bases, and 15 bases lay between the germline ends. The CDR3 loop reads CASNPNRATYEQYF. CDR3 coding DNA: TGTGCCAGCAACCCAAACAGGGCTACCTACGAGCAGTACTTC.

The V and J genes are TRBV11-2 and TRBJ2-1, with a tentative D call TRBD1 (6 bases). V lost 0 bases and J lost 5, with 11 bases in between. The CDR3 contains 15 residues. Germline V gene data show CDR1 as SGHAT and CDR2 as FQNNGV. Here the CDR3 reads CASSLDFGQNNEQFF. CDR3 coding DNA: TGTGCCAGCAGCTTAGACTTCGGACAGAACAATGAGCAGTTCTTC. Together with reference TRBV11-2 and TRBJ2-1, the CDR3 gives the full variable domain: EAGVAQSPRYKIIEKRQSVAFWCNPISGHATLYWYQQILGQGPKLLIQFQNNGVVDDSQLPKDRFSAERLKGVDSTLKIQPAKLEDSAVYLCASSLDFGQNNEQFFGPGTRLTVL.

The genes are TRBV25-1 and TRBJ1-4; a weak D match, TRBD1 (5 bases). The germline gives CDR1 MGHDK, CDR2 SYGVNS. The V end lost 5 bases, the J end lost 8 bases, and 21 bases lay between the germline ends. CDR3 size: 16 residues. The CDR3 reads CASSHPRADGGEKLFF. The DNA for the CDR3 is TGTGCCAGCAGTCACCCGCGGGCAGACGGGGGGGAAAAACTGTTTTTT. Together with reference TRBV25-1 and TRBJ1-4, the CDR3 gives the full variable domain: EADIYQTPRYLVIGTGKKITLECSQTMGHDKMYWYQQDPGMELHLIHYSYGVNSTEKGDLSSESTVSRIRTEHFPLTLESARPSHTSQYLCASSHPRADGGEKLFFGSGTQLSVL.

This chain joins TRBV6-2 or TRBV6-3 and TRBJ2-7; unclear D gene. The CDR3 contains 13 residues. CDR1 is MNHEY and CDR2 is SVGEGT in the germline V gene. The V and J ends lost 5 bases and 7 bases respectively, with 15 bases between them. The CDR3 is CASSRLPYWEQYF. DNA for the CDR3: TGTGCCAGCAGTCGTCTACCATACTGGGAGCAGTACTTC.

The J gene is TRBJ1-5, the V gene TRBV19; D is perhaps TRBD1 (5 bases). V dropped 6 bases and J dropped 4 bases, with 13 bases sitting between them. This CDR3 spans 14 amino acids. CDR1 is LNHDA and CDR2 is SQIVND in the germline V gene (reference sequence). The CDR3 loop reads CASSDSPSNQPQHF. The CDR3 DNA sequence: TGTGCCAGTAGCGACAGCCCATCGAATCAGCCCCAGCATTTT.

The table lists this clone with a few counts. The chain carries TRBV19 and TRBJ2-1; 7 bases are shared with TRBD1. V lost 1 base and J lost 4; bases outside the gene matches: 4. This CDR3 comprises 15 residues. In germline, CDR1 is LNHDA, CDR2 SQIVND (reference sequence). The CDR3 DNA follows: TGTGCCAGTAGTATAGGACAGGGTTGGTACAATGAGCAGTTCTTC. Translated: CASSIGQGWYNEQFF.

The chain joins TRBV7-2 to TRBJ2-3, with D unclear. Trimming cost V 2 bases and J 4 bases, with 7 bases left between them. This CDR3 spans 13 amino acids. Per the germline V gene, CDR1 is SGHTA and CDR2 is FQGNSA. The DNA for the CDR3 is TGTGCCAGCAGCTTATCCGTCGCAGATACGCAGTATTTT. Its translation: CASSLSVADTQYF.